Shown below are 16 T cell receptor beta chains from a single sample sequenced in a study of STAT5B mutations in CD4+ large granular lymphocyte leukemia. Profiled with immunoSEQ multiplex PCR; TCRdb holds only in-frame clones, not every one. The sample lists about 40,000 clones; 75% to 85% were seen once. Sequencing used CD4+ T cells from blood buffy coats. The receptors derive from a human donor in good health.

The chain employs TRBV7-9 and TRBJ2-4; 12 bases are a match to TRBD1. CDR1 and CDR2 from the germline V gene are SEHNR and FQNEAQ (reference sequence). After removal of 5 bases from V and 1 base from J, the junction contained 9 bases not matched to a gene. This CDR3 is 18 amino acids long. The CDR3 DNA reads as TGTGCCAGCAGCGCCGGGACAGGGGGCGTTGAGGCCAAAAACATTCAGTACTTC. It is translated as CASSAGTGGVEAKNIQYF.

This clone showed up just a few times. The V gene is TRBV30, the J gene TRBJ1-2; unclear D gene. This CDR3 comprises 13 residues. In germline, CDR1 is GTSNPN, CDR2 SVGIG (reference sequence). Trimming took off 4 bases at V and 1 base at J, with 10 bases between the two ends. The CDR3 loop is CAWTMTFNYGYTF. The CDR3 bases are TGTGCCTGGACCATGACTTTTAACTATGGCTACACCTTC.

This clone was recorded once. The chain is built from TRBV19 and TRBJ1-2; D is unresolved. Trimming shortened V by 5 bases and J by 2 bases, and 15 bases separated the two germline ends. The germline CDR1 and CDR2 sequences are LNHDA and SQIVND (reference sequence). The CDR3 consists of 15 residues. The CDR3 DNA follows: TGTGCCAGTAGTCGGGAGTCCCGTCTGAACTATGGCTACACCTTC. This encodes CASSRESRLNYGYTF.

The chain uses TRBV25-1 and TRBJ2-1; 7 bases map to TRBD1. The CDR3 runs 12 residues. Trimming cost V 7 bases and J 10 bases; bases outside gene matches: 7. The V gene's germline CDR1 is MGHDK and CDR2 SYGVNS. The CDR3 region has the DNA TGTGCCAGCACCCCCCTAGGGGGCGAGCAGTTCTTC. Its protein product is CASTPLGGEQFF.

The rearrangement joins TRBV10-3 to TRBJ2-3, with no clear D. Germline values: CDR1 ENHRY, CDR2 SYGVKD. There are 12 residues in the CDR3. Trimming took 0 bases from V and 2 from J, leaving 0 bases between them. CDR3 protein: CAISESTDTQYF. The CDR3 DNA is TGTGCCATCAGTGAGTCCACAGATACGCAGTATTTT.

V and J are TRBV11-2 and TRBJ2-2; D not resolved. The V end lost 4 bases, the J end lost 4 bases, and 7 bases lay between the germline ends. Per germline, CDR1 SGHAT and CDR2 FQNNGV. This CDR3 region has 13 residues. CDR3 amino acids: CASSSDITGELFF. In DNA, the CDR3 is TGTGCCAGCAGCTCTGACATCACCGGGGAGCTGTTTTTT. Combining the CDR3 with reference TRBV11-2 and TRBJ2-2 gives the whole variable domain EAGVAQSPRYKIIEKRQSVAFWCNPISGHATLYWYQQILGQGPKLLIQFQNNGVVDDSQLPKDRFSAERLKGVDSTLKIQPAKLEDSAVYLCASSSDITGELFFGEGSRLTVL.

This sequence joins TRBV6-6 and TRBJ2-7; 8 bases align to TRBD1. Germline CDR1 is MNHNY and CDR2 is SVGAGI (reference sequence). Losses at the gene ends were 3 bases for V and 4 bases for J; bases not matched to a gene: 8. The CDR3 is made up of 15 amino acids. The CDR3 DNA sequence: TGTGCCAGCAGTTATAGCGACAGGGGACTTTACGAGCAGTACTTC. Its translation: CASSYSDRGLYEQYF.

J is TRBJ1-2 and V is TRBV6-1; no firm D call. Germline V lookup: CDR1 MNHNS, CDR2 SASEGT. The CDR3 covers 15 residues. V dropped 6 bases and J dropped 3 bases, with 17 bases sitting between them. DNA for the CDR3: TGTGCCAGCAGCCCTACATTGGTGGGCCACTATGGCTACACCTTC. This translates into CASSPTLVGHYGYTF.

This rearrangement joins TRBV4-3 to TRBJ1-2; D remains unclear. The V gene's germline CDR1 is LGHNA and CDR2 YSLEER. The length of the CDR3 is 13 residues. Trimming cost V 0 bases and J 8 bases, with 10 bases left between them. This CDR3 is CASSQDVSRGYTF. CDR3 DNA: TGCGCCAGCAGCCAAGATGTCTCTAGGGGCTACACCTTC.

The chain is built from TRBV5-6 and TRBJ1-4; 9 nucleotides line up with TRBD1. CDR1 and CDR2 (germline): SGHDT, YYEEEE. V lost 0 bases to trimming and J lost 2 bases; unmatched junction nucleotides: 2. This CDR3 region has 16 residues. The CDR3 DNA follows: TGTGCCAGCAGCTTGGTGACAGGGGGGACTAATGAAAAACTGTTTTTT. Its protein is CASSLVTGGTNEKLFF.

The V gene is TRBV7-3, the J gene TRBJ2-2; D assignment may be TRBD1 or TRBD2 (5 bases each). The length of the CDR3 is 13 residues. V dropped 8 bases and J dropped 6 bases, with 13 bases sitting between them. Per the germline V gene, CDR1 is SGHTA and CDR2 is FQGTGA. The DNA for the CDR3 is TGTGCCAGCTCGGAAGGGGACGCCGGGGAGCTGTTTTTT. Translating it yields CASSEGDAGELFF.

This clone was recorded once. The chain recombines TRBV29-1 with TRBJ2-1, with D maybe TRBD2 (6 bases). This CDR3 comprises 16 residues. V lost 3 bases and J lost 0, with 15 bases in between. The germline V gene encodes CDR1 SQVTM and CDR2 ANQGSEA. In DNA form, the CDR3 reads TGCAGCGTTGAGGGGGGACGGATCAGCTCCTACAATGAGCAGTTCTTC. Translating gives CSVEGGRISSYNEQFF.

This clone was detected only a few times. In DNA, the CDR3 is TGCGCCAGCAGCTCGGGACAGCTGAACACTGAAGCTTTCTTT. It yields the protein CASSSGQLNTEAFF. The chain has TRBV5-1 and TRBJ1-1, with 7 nucleotides matching TRBD1. Trimming removed 3 bases from V and 0 bases from J; junction bases left unmatched: 2. The CDR3 length is 14 residues. Germline V gene data show CDR1 as SGHRS and CDR2 as YFSETQ. The complete variable domain, with remaining parts taken from reference TRBV5-1 and TRBJ1-1, reads KAGVTQTPRYLIKTRGQQVTLSCSPISGHRSVSWYQQTPGQGLQFLFEYFSETQRNKGNFPGRFSGRQFSNSRSEMNVSTLELGDSALYLCASSSGQLNTEAFFGQGTRLTVV.

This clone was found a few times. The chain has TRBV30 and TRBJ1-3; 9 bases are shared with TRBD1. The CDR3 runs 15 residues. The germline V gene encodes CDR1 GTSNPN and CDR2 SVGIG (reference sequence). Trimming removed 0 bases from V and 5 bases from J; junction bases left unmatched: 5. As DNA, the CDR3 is TGTGCCTGGAGTGTACAGGGACAGGGAAGAAACACCATATATTTT. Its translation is CAWSVQGQGRNTIYF. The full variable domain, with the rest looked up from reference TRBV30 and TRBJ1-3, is SQTIHQWPATLVQPVGSPLSLECTVEGTSNPNLYWYRQAAGRGLQLLFYSVGIGQISSEVPQNLSASRPQDRQFILSSKKLLLSDSGFYLCAWSVQGQGRNTIYFGEGSWLTVV.

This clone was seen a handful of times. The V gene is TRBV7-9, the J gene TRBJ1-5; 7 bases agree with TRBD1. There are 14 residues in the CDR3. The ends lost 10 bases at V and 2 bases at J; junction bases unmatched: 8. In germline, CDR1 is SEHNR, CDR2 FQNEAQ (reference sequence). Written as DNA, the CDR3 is TGTGCCAACAACAGGGGTTTAGGCAATCAGCCCCAGCATTTT. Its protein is CANNRGLGNQPQHF.

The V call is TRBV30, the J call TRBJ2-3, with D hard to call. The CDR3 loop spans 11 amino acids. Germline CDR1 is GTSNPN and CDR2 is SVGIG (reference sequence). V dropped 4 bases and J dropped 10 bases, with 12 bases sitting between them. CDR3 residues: CAWNRNPAQYF. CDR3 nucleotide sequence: TGTGCCTGGAATAGGAACCCGGCGCAGTATTTT.